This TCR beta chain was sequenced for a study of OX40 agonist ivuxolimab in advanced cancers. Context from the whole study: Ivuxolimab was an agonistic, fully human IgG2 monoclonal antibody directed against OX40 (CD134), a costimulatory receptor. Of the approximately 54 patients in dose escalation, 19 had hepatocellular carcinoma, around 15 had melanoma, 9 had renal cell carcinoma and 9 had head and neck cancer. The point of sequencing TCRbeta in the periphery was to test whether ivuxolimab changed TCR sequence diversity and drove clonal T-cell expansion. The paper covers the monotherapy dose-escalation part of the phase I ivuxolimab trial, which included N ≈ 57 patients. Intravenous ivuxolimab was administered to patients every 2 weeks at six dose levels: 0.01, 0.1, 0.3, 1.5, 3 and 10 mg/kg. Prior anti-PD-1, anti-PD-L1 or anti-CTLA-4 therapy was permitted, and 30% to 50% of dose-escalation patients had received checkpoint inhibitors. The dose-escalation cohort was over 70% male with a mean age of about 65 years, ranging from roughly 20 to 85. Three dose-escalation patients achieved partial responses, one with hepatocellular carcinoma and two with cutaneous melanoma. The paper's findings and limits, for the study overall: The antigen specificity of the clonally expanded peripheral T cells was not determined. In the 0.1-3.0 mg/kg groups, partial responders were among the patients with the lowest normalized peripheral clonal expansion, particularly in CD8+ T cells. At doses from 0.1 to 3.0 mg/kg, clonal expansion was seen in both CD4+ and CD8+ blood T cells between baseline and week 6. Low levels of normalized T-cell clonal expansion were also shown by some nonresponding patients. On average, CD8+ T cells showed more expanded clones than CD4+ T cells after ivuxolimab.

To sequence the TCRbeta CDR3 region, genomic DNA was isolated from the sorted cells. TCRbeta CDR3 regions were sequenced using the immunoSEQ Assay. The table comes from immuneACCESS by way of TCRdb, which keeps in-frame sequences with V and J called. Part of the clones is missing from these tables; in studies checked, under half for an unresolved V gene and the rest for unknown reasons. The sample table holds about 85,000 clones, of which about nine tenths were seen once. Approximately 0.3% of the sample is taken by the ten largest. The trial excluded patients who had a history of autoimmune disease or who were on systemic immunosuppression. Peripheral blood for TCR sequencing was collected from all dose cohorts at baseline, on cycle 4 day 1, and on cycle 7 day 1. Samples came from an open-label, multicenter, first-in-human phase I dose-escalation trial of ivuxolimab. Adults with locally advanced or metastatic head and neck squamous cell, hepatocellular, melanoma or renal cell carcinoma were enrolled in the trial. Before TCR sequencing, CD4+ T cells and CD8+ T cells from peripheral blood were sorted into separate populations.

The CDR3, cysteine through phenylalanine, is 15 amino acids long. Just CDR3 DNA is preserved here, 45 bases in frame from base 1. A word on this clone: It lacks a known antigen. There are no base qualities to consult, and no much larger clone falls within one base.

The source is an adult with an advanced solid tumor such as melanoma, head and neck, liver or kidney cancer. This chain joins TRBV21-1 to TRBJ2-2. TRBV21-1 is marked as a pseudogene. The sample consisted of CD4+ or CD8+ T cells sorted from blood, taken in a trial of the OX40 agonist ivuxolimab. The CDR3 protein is CASGDWTGNTGELFF. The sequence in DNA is TGTGCCAGTGGGGATTGGACCGGAAACACCGGGGAGCTGTTTTTT.